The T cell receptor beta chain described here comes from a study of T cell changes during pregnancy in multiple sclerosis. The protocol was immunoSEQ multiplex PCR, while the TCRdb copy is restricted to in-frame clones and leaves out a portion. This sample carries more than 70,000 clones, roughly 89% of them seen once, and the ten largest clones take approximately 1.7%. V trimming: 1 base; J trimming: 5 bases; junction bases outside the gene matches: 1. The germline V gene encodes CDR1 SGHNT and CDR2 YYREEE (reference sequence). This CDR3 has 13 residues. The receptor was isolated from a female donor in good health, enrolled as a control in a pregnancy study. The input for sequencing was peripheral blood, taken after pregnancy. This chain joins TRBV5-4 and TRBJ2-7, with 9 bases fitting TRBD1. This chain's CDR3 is CASSLTGGDEQYF. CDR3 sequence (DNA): TGTGCCAGCAGCTTGACAGGGGGCGACGAGCAGTACTTC.